Presented here are 13 T cell receptor beta chains from one specimen sequenced in a study of blood T cell repertoires in COVID-19. Sequenced by immunoSEQ multiplex PCR; TCRdb stores in-frame clones only, minus some. The sample gives nearly 25,000 clones, roughly 79% of which show up once; approximately 7% is in the top ten. The sample consisted of peripheral blood. These receptors all stem from a man between 65 and 79 years old with acute or convalescent COVID-19.

The chain recombines TRBV30 with TRBJ1-1; D is ambiguous. CDR1 is GTSNPN, CDR2 SVGIG, per germline (reference sequence). Trimming cost V 3 bases and J 4 bases, with 12 bases left between them. This CDR3 is 13 amino acids long. CDR3 in DNA: TGTGCCTGGAGACTAGATTGGAGCACTGAAGCTTTCTTT. The encoded protein is CAWRLDWSTEAFF.

The chain couples TRBV18 to TRBJ2-7, with TRBD2 identical over 8 bases. The CDR3 spans 14 residues. J gave up 3 bases and V 6 bases, and 7 bases lay outside the gene matches. CDR1 is KGHSH and CDR2 is LQKENI in the germline V gene. For the CDR3, the DNA is TGTGCCAGCTCGCCAACTAGCGGCTACTACGAGCAGTACTTC. Translating gives CASSPTSGYYEQYF.

The sample holds a few counts of this clone. CDR3 in DNA: TGTGCCAGCAGCTCTAGCGGAATGAATGAGCAGTTCTTC. Encoded protein: CASSSSGMNEQFF. The V call is TRBV12-3 or TRBV12-4, the J call TRBJ2-1; 7 bases fit TRBD2. The V and J ends lost 6 bases and 7 bases, in that order; junction bases with no gene match: 6. The CDR3 sequence is 13 residues long.

The chain uses TRBV29-1 and TRBJ2-7, with 9 nucleotides matching TRBD1. The CDR3 covers 13 residues. Losses at the gene ends were 7 bases for V and 5 bases for J; bases not matched to a gene: 9. Germline CDR1 is SQVTM and CDR2 is ANQGSEA. CDR3 loop: CSAGGQGVHEQYF. The CDR3 DNA is TGCAGCGCCGGGGGACAGGGTGTGCACGAGCAGTACTTC.

The V and J genes are TRBV3-1 (or the pseudogene TRBV3-2) and TRBJ1-1; D call uncertain. V dropped 0 bases and J dropped 2 bases, with 10 bases sitting between them. Germline V gene lookup returns CDR1 LGHDT and CDR2 YNNKEL (reference sequence). This CDR3 is 15 amino acids long. CDR3: CASSQDLEVNTEAFF. CDR3 DNA: TGTGCCAGCAGCCAAGATCTGGAGGTAAACACTGAAGCTTTCTTT.

The chain recombines TRBV30 with TRBJ1-5; no clear D. Per the germline V gene, CDR1 is GTSNPN and CDR2 is SVGIG (reference sequence). The CDR3 has 14 amino acids. V dropped 2 bases and J dropped 2 bases, with 10 bases sitting between them. This CDR3 reads CAWSRQVGNQPQHF. The CDR3 DNA sequence: TGTGCCTGGAGTCGTCAGGTCGGCAATCAGCCCCAGCATTTT.

The rearrangement joins TRBV6-5 to TRBJ1-5; D is ambiguous. V gave up 6 bases and J gave up 4 bases, with 10 bases separating them. The germline V gene encodes CDR1 MNHEY and CDR2 SVGAGI. The length of the CDR3 is 13 residues. CDR3 loop: CASRSAGNQPQHF. The CDR3 DNA reads as TGTGCCAGCAGGAGTGCAGGTAATCAGCCCCAGCATTTT.

CDR3: CASSPTRQVNTEAFF. The DNA for the CDR3 is TGTGCCAGCAGTCCGACCCGACAGGTGAACACTGAAGCTTTCTTT. The rearrangement uses TRBV7-2 and TRBJ1-1; tentatively, D is TRBD1 (6 bases). Germline values: CDR1 SGHTA, CDR2 FQGNSA. The V end was cut by 6 bases, the J end by 0 bases, with 14 bases between. CDR3 length: 15 residues.

The gene calls are TRBV5-1 and TRBJ1-5; D gene ambiguous. Germline lookup yields CDR1 SGHRS and CDR2 YFSETQ. The CDR3 extends over 13 amino acids. V was cut by 0 bases and J by 4 bases, with 5 bases left in between. CDR3 sequence reads: CASSLDGNQPQHF. CDR3 bases: TGCGCCAGCAGCTTGGACGGGAATCAGCCCCAGCATTTT.

The J gene is TRBJ2-7, the V gene TRBV2; 10 nucleotides agree with TRBD2. V was pared by 9 bases and J by 0 bases, with 5 bases of the junction left unmatched. Germline CDR1 and CDR2: SNHLY and FYNNEI. This CDR3 has 14 residues. The CDR3 loop reads CASLAGGFSYEQYF. DNA of the CDR3: TGTGCCAGTTTAGCGGGAGGTTTCTCCTACGAGCAGTACTTC.

J is TRBJ1-2 and V is TRBV5-1, with D uncertain. Per germline, CDR1 SGHRS and CDR2 YFSETQ. CDR3 length: 12 residues. The V gene lost 6 bases and the J gene lost 6 bases, with 12 bases spanning the gap. This CDR3 reads CASTGGLDGYTF. The CDR3 DNA follows: TGCGCCAGCACGGGTGGGTTAGATGGCTACACCTTC.

The chain is built from TRBV3-1 (or the pseudogene TRBV3-2) and TRBJ1-4; D remains ambiguous. V was clipped by 4 bases and J by 0 bases, with 6 bases between them. The CDR3 covers 14 residues. Germline CDR1 and CDR2: LGHDT and YNNKEL (reference sequence). The CDR3 is CASSLASTNEKLFF. The CDR3 bases are TGTGCCAGCAGCCTAGCTTCAACTAATGAAAAACTGTTTTTT.

The rearrangement links TRBV5-5 to TRBJ1-4, with 9 nucleotides matching TRBD1. The V gene end was trimmed by 2 bases and the J gene end by 8 bases; junction bases not matched to a gene: 7. The CDR3 spans 15 residues. The germline V gene has CDR1 SGHKS and CDR2 YYEKEE (reference sequence). The CDR3 protein is CASSFGDRDGEKLFF. Here the CDR3 DNA reads TGTGCCAGCAGCTTCGGGGACAGGGACGGAGAAAAACTGTTTTTT.